A selection of T cell receptor beta chains follows, all from one sample in a study of T-cell reconstitution after alpha-beta-depleted transplantation in children. TCRdb independently ran MiXCR on the PCR reads; one entry per CDR3 protein. This sample has 280,000 or so distinct CDR3 sequences; roughly 11% occur once, and the top ten carry 23%. Specimen: peripheral blood, collected 180 days after TCRalphabeta/CD19-depleted stem cell transplant. The receptor set was obtained from a male patient aged 2-15 years who had a stem cell transplant for chronic granulomatous disease, so the T cells may come from the graft donor. Both conserved end residues are trimmed from each CDR3. Not every row has a clone size; where given, it reads once, few, many or a size class.

clone size	V gene	CDR3 protein
many	TRBV9	ASSVDPQAPDGYT
few	TRBV2	ASRWRGLLNTGELF
many	TRBV10-3	AIFLDSLYTDTQY
NA	TRBV6-1	ASSPSSARTYNEQF
many	TRBV28	ASRGGGELF
many	TRBV7-8	ATTDGDYNEQF
few	TRBV3-1	ASSQDLRRSPLH
many	TRBV7-2	ASSLLGGYSYNEQF
many	TRBV7-9	ASSRTSTGPTDTQY
many	TRBV9	ASSRTYRGTEAF
many	TRBV3-1	ASSPQEGGNEQF
many	TRBV7-9	ASSFPSGGGTDTQY
NA	TRBV28	ASSPRLGPYEQY
many	TRBV11-2	ASSPGTLIYGYT
many	TRBV15	ATSPAEALTDTQY
NA	TRBV2	ASSIEGTQY
many	TRBV6-1	ASSPTGASTDTQY
few	TRBV15	ATSRVRGSGSEF
many	TRBV19	ASSLDPGGGEQF
many	TRBV5-1	ASSSELTGGSEAF
many	TRBV12-3/TRBV12-4	ASSFGTRYEQY
many	TRBV7-9	ASSLVGTPTNEQY
many	TRBV5-1	ASSPGHASGANVLT
many	TRBV25-1	ASSESWGSSGNTIY
many	TRBV20-1	SPGLAGNTDTQY
many	TRBV4-3	ASSQVPNARTEAF
many	TRBV7-2	ASSKTGTYSYEQY
many	TRBV6-5	ASSYSRLASHEQY
few	TRBV3-1	ASSQFKPQETYNEQF
many	TRBV12-3/TRBV12-4	ASSFTGADQETQY
medium-sized	TRBV28	ASSLELLTGSYEQY
many	TRBV4-1	ASSQDRKWGNIQY
many	TRBV12-3/TRBV12-4	ASSLLDVGNIQY
many	TRBV9	ASRLAGHTGELF
many	TRBV19	ASSARGSYEQY
NA	TRBV10-3	AISRTDNQPQH
many	TRBV4-3	ASSQYRGRGYSGNTIY
many	TRBV6-2/TRBV6-3	ASSRSGTGNEQY
once	TRBV12-5	ASGVGRSYNEQF
many	TRBV6-1	ACTGPPRYTGELF
many	TRBV28	ASSQIPGRSEAF
many	TRBV11-3	ASSLATVRLQETQY
few	TRBV19	ASHPNPGELF
many	TRBV28	ASSLLFRRDRATGELF
many	TRBV4-3	ASSQDLPGGLLDYEQY
many	TRBV7-3	ASSLTEGGGELF
many	TRBV5-1	ASSLVSGSGANVLT
NA	TRBV10-3	AISEVGGRIYEQY
many	TRBV12-3/TRBV12-4	ASSFALAGGSDTQY
many	TRBV15	ATRQENQPQH